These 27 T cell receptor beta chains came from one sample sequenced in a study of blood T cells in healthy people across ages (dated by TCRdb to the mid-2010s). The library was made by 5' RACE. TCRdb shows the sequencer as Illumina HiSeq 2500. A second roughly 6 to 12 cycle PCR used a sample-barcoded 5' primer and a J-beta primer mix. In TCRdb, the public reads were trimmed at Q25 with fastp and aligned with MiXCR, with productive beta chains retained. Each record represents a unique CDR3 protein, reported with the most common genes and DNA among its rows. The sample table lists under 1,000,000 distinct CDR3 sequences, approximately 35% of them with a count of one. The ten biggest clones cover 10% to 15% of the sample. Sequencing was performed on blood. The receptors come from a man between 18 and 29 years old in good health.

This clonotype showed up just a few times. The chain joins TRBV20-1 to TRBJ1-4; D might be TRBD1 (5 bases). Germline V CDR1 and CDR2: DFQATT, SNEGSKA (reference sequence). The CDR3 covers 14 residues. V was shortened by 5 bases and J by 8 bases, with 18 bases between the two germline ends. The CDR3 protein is CSAGWGQIREKLFF. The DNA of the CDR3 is TGCAGTGCTGGATGGGGCCAAATACGGGAAAAACTGTTTTTT.

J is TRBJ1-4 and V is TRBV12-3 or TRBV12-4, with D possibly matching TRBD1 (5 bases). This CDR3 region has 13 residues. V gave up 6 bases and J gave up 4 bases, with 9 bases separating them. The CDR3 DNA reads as TGTGCCAGCAGGGGGGGATTTAATGAAAAACTGTTTTTT. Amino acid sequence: CASRGGFNEKLFF.

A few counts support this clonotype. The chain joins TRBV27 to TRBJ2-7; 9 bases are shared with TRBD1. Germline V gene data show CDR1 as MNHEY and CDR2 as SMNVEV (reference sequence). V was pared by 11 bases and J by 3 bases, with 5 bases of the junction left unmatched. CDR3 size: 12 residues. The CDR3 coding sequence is TGTGCCGAGGGGGGACAGGGCTACGAGCAGTACTTC. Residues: CAEGGQGYEQYF.

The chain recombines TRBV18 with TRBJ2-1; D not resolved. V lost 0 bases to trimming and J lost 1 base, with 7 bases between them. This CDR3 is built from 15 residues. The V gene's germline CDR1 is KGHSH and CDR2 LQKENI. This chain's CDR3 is CASSPPTGSYNEQFF. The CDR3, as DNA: TGTGCCAGCTCACCACCAACTGGATCCTACAATGAGCAGTTCTTC.

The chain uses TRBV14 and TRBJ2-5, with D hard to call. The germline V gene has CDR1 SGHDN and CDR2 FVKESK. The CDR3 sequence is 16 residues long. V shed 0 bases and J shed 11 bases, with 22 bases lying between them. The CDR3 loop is CASSQDRRLKYNEQYF. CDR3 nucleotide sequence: TGTGCCAGCAGCCAAGATCGACGCCTAAAGTACAATGAGCAGTACTTC.

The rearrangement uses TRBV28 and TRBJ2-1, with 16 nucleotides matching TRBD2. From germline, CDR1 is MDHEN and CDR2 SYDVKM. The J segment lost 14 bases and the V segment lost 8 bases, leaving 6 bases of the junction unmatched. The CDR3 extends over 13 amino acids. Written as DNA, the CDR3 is TGTGCCAGCCACGGGACTAGCGGGAGGGGGGAGTTCTTC. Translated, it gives CASHGTSGRGEFF.

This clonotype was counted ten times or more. CDR3 region: CASSEYGETQYF. DNA for the CDR3: TGTGCCAGCAGTGAATATGGAGAGACCCAGTACTTC. This chain links TRBV25-1 with TRBJ2-5, with no clear D. V was pared by 0 bases and J by 4 bases, with 3 bases between. In germline, CDR1 is MGHDK, CDR2 SYGVNS. The CDR3 sequence is 12 residues long. Full variable domain (outside the CDR3, taken from reference TRBV25-1 and TRBJ2-5): EADIYQTPRYLVIGTGKKITLECSQTMGHDKMYWYQQDPGMELHLIHYSYGVNSTEKGDLSSESTVSRIRTEHFPLTLESARPSHTSQYLCASSEYGETQYFGPGTRLLVL.

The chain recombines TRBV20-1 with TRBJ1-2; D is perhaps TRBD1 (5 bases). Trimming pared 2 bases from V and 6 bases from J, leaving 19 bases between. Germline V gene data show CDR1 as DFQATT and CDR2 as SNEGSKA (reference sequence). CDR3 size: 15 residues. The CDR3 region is CSARTYPTGGDGYTF. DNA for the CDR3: TGCAGTGCTAGAACCTACCCGACGGGAGGGGATGGCTACACCTTC.

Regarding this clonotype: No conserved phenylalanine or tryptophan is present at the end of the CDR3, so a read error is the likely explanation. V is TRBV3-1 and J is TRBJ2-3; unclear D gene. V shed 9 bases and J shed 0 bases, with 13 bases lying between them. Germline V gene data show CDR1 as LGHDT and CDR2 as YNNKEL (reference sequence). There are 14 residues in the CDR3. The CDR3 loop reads CASLSSGSTDTQYV. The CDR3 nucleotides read TGTGCCAGTTTAAGTTCCGGGAGCACAGATACGCAGTATGTT.

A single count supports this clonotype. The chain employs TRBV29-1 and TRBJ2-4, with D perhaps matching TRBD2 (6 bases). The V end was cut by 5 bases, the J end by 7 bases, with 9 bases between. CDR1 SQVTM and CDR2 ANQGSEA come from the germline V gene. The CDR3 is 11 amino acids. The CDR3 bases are TGCAGCGTTCGTGGGGGGAACATTCAGTACTTC. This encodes CSVRGGNIQYF. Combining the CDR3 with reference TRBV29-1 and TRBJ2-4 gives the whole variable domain SAVISQKPSRDICQRGTSLTIQCQVDSQVTMMFWYRQQPGQSLTLIATANQGSEATYESGFVIDKFPISRPNLTFSTLTVSNMSPEDSSIYLCSVRGGNIQYFGAGTRLSVL.

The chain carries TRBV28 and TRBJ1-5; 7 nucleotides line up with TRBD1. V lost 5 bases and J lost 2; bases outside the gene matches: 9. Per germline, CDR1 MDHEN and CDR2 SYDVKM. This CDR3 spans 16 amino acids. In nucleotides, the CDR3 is TGTGCCAGCAGTCCTATCAGACAGGGAGGCAATCAGCCCCAGCATTTT. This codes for CASSPIRQGGNQPQHF.

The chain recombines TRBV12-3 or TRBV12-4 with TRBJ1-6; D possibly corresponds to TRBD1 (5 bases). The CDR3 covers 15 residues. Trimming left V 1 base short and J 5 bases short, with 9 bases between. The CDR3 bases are TGTGCCAGCAGTTTAGGGGGGGGAAATAATTCACCCCTCCACTTT. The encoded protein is CASSLGGGNNSPLHF.

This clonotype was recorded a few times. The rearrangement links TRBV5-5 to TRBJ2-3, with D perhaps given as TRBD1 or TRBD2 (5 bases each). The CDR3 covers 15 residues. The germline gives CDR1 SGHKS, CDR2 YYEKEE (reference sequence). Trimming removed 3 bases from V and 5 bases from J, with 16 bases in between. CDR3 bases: TGTGCCAGCAGCTCCCGGGACCAAAGGAGAGATACGCAGTATTTT. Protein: CASSSRDQRRDTQYF.

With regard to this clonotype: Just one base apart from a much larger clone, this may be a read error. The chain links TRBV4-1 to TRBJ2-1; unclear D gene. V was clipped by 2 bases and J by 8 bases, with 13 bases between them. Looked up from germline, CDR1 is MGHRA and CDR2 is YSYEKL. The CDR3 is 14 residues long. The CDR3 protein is CASSQKSNDDEQFF. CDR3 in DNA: TGCGCCAGCAGCCAAAAGTCTAATGACGATGAGCAGTTCTTC.

CDR3 DNA sequence: TGTGCCTGCCCAGTCTTGGGGGGTAACTATGGCTACACCTTC. Amino acids: CACPVLGGNYGYTF. V usage is TRBV21-1 and J usage is TRBJ1-2; the D call in the table, TRBD1, was not verified against the DNA. TRBV21-1 is marked as a pseudogene. The CDR3 contains 14 residues.

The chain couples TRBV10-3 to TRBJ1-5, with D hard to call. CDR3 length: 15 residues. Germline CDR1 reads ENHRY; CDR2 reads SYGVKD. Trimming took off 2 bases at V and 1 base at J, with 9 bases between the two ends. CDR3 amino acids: CAISEGSVSNQPQHF. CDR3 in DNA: TGTGCCATCAGTGAGGGGAGCGTCAGCAATCAGCCCCAGCATTTT.

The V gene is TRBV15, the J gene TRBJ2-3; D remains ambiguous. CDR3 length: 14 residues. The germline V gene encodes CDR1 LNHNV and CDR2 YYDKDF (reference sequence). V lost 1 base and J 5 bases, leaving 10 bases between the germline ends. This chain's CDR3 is CATSRASLGDTQYF. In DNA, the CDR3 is TGTGCCACCAGCAGAGCGAGTCTGGGAGATACGCAGTATTTT.

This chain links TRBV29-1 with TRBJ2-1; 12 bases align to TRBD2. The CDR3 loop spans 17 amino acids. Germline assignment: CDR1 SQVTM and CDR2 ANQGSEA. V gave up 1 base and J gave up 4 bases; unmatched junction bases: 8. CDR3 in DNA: TGCAGCGTTGAAGGCCTAGCGGGGGGGCAGAGGTACAATGAGCAGTTCTTC. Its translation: CSVEGLAGGQRYNEQFF.

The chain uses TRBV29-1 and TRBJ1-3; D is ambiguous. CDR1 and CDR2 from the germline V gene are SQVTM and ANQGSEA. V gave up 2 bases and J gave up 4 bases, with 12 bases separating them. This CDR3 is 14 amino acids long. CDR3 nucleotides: TGCAGCGTTGAAACGGACCAGGCGGGAAACACCATATATTTT. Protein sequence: CSVETDQAGNTIYF. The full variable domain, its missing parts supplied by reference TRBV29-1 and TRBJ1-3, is SAVISQKPSRDICQRGTSLTIQCQVDSQVTMMFWYRQQPGQSLTLIATANQGSEATYESGFVIDKFPISRPNLTFSTLTVSNMSPEDSSIYLCSVETDQAGNTIYFGEGSWLTVV.

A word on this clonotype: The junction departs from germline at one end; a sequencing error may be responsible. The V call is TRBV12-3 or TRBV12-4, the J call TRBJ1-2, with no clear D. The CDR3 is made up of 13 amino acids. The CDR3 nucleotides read TGTACCAGCAGTTTAGTGGGTCAATATGGCTACACCTTC. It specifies CTSSLVGQYGYTF.

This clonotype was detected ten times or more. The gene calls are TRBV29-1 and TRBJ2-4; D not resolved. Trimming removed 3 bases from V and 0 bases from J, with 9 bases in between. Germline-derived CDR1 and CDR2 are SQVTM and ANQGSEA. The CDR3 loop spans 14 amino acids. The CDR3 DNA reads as TGCAGCGTTGATGACGGATTAGCCAAAAACATTCAGTACTTC. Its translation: CSVDDGLAKNIQYF.

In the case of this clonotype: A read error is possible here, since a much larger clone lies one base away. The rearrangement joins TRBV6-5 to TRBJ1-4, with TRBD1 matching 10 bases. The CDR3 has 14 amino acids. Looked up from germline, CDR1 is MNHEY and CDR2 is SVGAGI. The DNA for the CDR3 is TGTGCCGGCAGTCCCGGGACAGGGGATGAAAAACTGTTTTTT. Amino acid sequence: CAGSPGTGDEKLFF.

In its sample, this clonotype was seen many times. CDR3 sequence: CASRRRTSGTDTQYF. In nucleotides, the CDR3 is TGTGCCAGCAGGAGACGGACTAGCGGCACAGATACGCAGTATTTT. This sequence joins TRBV12-3 or TRBV12-4 and TRBJ2-3, with TRBD2 matching over 9 bases. Germline trimming cut 6 bases from V and 1 base from J; bases unmatched to any gene: 5. The CDR3 runs 15 residues.

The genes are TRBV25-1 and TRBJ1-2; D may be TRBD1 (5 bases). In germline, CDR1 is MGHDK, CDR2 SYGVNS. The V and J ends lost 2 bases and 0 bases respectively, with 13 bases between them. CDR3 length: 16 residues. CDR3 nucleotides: TGTGCCAGCAGTGAAACTCTGGGGGAAGCTAACTATGGCTACACCTTC. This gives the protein CASSETLGEANYGYTF.

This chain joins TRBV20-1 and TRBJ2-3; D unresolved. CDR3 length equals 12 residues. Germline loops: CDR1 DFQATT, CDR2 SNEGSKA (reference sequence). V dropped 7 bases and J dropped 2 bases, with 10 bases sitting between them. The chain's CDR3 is CSGRPPTDTQYF. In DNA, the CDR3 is TGCAGTGGCCGACCTCCCACAGATACGCAGTATTTT.

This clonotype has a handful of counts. In DNA, the CDR3 is TGTGCCAGCAGTTGGGCCAATCCTAGCGGGCCTTTATTAGCCAAAAACATTCAGTACTTC. Its protein product is CASSWANPSGPLLAKNIQYF. The chain has TRBV12-3 or TRBV12-4 and TRBJ2-4; TRBD2 matches at 8 bases. V lost 4 bases to trimming and J lost 0 bases; unmatched junction nucleotides: 17. This CDR3 is built from 20 residues.

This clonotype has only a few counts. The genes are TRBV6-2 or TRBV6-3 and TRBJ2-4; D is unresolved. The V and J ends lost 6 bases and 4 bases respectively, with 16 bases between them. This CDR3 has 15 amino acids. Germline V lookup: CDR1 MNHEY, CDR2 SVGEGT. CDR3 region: CASSPVGLGKNIQYF. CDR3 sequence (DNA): TGTGCCAGCAGCCCGGTTGGGCTAGGTAAAAACATTCAGTACTTC.